This entry features one T cell receptor (beta chain) sequence. The record originates from a study of control samples from healthy donors and cancer patients. Trimming removed 6 bases from V and 3 bases from J; junction bases left unmatched: 7. The CDR3 contains 15 residues. Per the germline V gene, CDR1 is MNHEY and CDR2 is SVGAGI. The method was immunoSEQ multiplex PCR; TCRdb's version includes in-frame clones alone and lacks a portion of them. The sample shows roughly 100,000 clones, roughly 92% of them seen only once. Sequencing used blood. The TCR originated in a human donor in good health. The donor label of this sample is uncertain. This sequence joins TRBV6-5 and TRBJ1-5; TRBD1 aligns across 8 bases. The CDR3 sequence: CASRGMDRDNQPQHF. CDR3 nucleotides: TGTGCCAGCAGGGGAATGGACAGGGACAATCAGCCCCAGCATTTT.